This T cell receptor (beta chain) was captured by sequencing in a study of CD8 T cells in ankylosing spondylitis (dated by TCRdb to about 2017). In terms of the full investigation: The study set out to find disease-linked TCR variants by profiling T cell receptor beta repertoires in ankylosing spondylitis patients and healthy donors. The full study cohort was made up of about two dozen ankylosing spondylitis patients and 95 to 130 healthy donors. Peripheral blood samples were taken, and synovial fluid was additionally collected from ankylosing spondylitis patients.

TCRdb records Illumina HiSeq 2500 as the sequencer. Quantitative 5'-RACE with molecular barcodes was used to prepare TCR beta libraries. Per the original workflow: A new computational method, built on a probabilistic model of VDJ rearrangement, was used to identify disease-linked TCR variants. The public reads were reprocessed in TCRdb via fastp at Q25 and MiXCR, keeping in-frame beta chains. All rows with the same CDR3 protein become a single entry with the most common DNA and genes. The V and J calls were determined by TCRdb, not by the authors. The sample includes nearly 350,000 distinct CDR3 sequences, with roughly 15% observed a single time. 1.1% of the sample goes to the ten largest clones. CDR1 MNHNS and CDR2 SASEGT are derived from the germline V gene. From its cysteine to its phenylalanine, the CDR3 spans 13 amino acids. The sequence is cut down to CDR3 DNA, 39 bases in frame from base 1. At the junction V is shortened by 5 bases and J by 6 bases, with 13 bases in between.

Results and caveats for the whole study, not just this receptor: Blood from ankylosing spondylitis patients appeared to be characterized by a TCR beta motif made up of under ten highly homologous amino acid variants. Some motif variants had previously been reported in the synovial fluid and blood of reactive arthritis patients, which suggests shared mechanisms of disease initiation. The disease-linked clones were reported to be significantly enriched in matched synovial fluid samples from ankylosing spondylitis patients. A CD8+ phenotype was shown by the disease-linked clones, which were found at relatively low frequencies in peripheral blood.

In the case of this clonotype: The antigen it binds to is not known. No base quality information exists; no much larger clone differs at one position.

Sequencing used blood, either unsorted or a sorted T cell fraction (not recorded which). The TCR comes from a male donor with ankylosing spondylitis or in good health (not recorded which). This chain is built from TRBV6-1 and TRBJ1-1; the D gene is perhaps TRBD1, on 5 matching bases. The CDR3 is CASSRPKTAEAFF. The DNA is TGTGCCAGCAGTCGCCCCAAGACAGCTGAAGCTTTCTTT.